This passage covers 19 T cell receptor beta chains from one sample sequenced in a study of technical replicates of blood from a few donors. Produced via immunoSEQ multiplex PCR; TCRdb's table is partial and in-frame only. The sample holds more than 65,000 clones, roughly 93% seen once. Sequenced sample: T cells isolated from PBMCs. The receptor source for this set is a human donor in good health.

The rearrangement uses TRBV28 and TRBJ1-2, with D possibly TRBD1 on 6 matching bases. From germline, CDR1 is MDHEN and CDR2 SYDVKM. Trimming left V 3 bases short and J 5 bases short, with 19 bases between. This CDR3 spans 16 amino acids. The CDR3 here is CASSFTPGASEYGYTF. The CDR3 region has the DNA TGTGCCAGCAGTTTTACTCCAGGGGCGTCGGAGTATGGCTACACCTTC.

The chain has TRBV28 and TRBJ1-3, with D possibly TRBD1 on 6 matching bases. Germline CDR1 reads MDHEN; CDR2 reads SYDVKM. The CDR3 runs to 16 residues. V lost 3 bases, J lost 2 bases, and 14 bases lay in between. The CDR3 protein is CASSFGQLVAGNTIYF. The CDR3 DNA sequence: TGTGCCAGCAGTTTCGGACAGTTGGTCGCTGGAAACACCATATATTTT.

The chain employs TRBV28 and TRBJ2-6; no clear D. Per germline, CDR1 MDHEN and CDR2 SYDVKM. The CDR3 runs to 14 residues. Trimming pared 5 bases from V and 0 bases from J, leaving 5 bases between. The CDR3 spells CASSPFSGANVLTF. CDR3 nucleotides: TGTGCCAGCAGTCCGTTCTCTGGGGCCAACGTCCTGACTTTC.

The rearrangement joins TRBV12-5 to TRBJ2-3; D is perhaps TRBD2 (5 bases). V gave up 5 bases and J gave up 1 base, with 10 bases separating them. This CDR3 has 14 amino acids. CDR1 LGHNT and CDR2 FRNRAP come from the germline V gene. CDR3 amino acids: CASGALRGTDTQYF. CDR3 bases: TGTGCTAGTGGTGCACTGAGGGGCACAGATACGCAGTATTTT.

This clone is a singleton in its sample. The genes are TRBV6-1 and TRBJ1-2, with TRBD1 matching 8 bases. V shed 3 bases, J shed 3 bases, and the junction held 6 bases outside the gene matches. Germline assignment: CDR1 MNHNS and CDR2 SASEGT. The CDR3 consists of 15 residues. The CDR3 region has the DNA TGTGCCAGCAGTGAGTGGACAGGGAAGGACTATGGCTACACCTTC. It specifies CASSEWTGKDYGYTF.

This sequence joins TRBV10-2 and TRBJ1-2; TRBD1 aligns across 9 bases. Germline V gene lookup returns CDR1 WSHSY and CDR2 SAAADI. The CDR3 is 14 amino acids. Unmatched junction bases numbered 2, after V lost 3 bases and J lost 3 bases. CDR3 in amino acids: CASSDDRGYYGYTF. CDR3 DNA: TGCGCCAGCAGTGATGACAGGGGGTACTATGGCTACACCTTC.

Here the CDR3 reads CASSRGRDTEAFF. The CDR3 nucleotides are TGCGCCAGCAGCAGAGGCAGGGACACTGAAGCTTTCTTT. The rearrangement links TRBV5-1 to TRBJ1-1, with a weak D call TRBD1 (5 bases). The V end was cut by 4 bases, the J end by 3 bases, with 10 bases between. The CDR3 has 13 residues. Germline CDR1 reads SGHRS; CDR2 reads YFSETQ.

The V and J genes are TRBV29-1 and TRBJ2-4, with D unclear. The CDR3 runs to 13 residues. The germline V and J ends were trimmed by 4 bases and 3 bases, with 10 bases remaining between them. Germline CDR1 reads SQVTM; CDR2 reads ANQGSEA. The CDR3 region is CSVVEMNKNIQYF. Here the CDR3 DNA reads TGCAGCGTTGTGGAGATGAACAAAAACATTCAGTACTTC.

The chain uses TRBV4-3 and TRBJ2-6, with 9 bases lining up with TRBD1. The CDR3 sequence is 18 residues long. Germline CDR1 is LGHNA and CDR2 is YSLEER. The ends lost 0 bases at V and 0 bases at J; junction bases unmatched: 3. CDR3 in amino acids: CASSQDRDRASGANVLTF. CDR3 nucleotides: TGCGCCAGCAGCCAAGATAGGGACAGGGCCTCTGGGGCCAACGTCCTGACTTTC.

The gene calls are TRBV13 and TRBJ2-7, with D perhaps matching TRBD2 (5 bases). The germline CDR1 and CDR2 sequences are PRHDT and FYEKMQ (reference sequence). The CDR3 extends over 12 amino acids. With 4 bases removed from V and 7 bases from J, the gap between germline ends came to 11 bases. The CDR3 spells CASSSHRGEQYF. The CDR3 DNA reads TGTGCCAGCAGCTCCCACCGGGGTGAGCAGTACTTC.

The rearrangement links TRBV18 to TRBJ2-3; possible D gene TRBD1, 5 bases. CDR1 and CDR2 (germline): KGHSH, LQKENI. The CDR3 is 14 amino acids. The V and J ends lost 5 bases and 2 bases respectively, with 11 bases between them. CDR3 in DNA: TGTGCCAGCTCAACAGGCTTTTCCACAGATACGCAGTATTTT. Translating it yields CASSTGFSTDTQYF.

V is TRBV9 and J is TRBJ2-7, with D tentatively TRBD1 (6 bases). The germline V gene has CDR1 SGDLS and CDR2 YYNGEE. Deletions cut 4 bases from V and 2 bases from J, with 16 bases between. The CDR3 spans 15 residues. CDR3: CASSMGQSPPYEQYF. The CDR3 DNA reads TGTGCCAGCAGCATGGGACAAAGCCCCCCCTACGAGCAGTACTTC.

The chain employs TRBV10-3 and TRBJ1-1; TRBD1 agrees at 8 bases. The CDR3 totals 15 residues. Germline V CDR1 and CDR2: ENHRY, SYGVKD. The V and J ends lost 6 bases and 6 bases, in that order; junction bases with no gene match: 12. CDR3 DNA sequence: TGTGCCATCAGGGATACCAAGACAGGGGCGGCTGAAGCTTTCTTT. Residues: CAIRDTKTGAAEAFF.

V and J are TRBV7-9 and TRBJ2-7; 7 bases are shared with TRBD1. The V gene's germline CDR1 is SEHNR and CDR2 FQNEAQ (reference sequence). The CDR3 has 15 amino acids. Trimming took 6 bases from V and 2 from J; bases not matched to a gene: 10. The DNA of the CDR3 is TGTGCCAGCAGTCCACGGCAGGGGGTCCCCTACGAGCAGTACTTC. It specifies CASSPRQGVPYEQYF. Combining the CDR3 with reference TRBV7-9 and TRBJ2-7 gives the whole variable domain DTGVSQNPRHKITKRGQNVTFRCDPISEHNRLYWYRQTLGQGPEFLTYFQNEAQLEKSRLLSDRFSAERPKGSFSTLEIQRTEQGDSAMYLCASSPRQGVPYEQYFGPGTRLTVT.

This clone was seen once. This sequence joins TRBV27 and TRBJ1-2; the match to TRBD1 covers 7 bases. The germline V gene has CDR1 MNHEY and CDR2 SMNVEV (reference sequence). The CDR3 is 13 residues long. J was trimmed by 12 bases and V by 2 bases; bases with no gene match: 9. The CDR3 reads CASSLGSGGPDTF. The CDR3 nucleotides are TGTGCCAGCAGTTTAGGTTCAGGGGGACCGGACACCTTC.

The chain recombines TRBV9 with TRBJ2-2; 14 bases match TRBD2. CDR3 length equals 18 residues. The germline CDR1 and CDR2 sequences are SGDLS and YYNGEE. Losses at the gene ends were 0 bases for V and 5 bases for J; bases not matched to a gene: 6. In DNA form, the CDR3 reads TGTGCCAGCAGCGTAGGACTAGCGGGAGGGCCCTGGACCGGGGAGCTGTTTTTT. Translating gives CASSVGLAGGPWTGELFF.

This chain links TRBV6-5 with TRBJ1-1; D is uncertain. Germline V CDR1 and CDR2: MNHEY, SVGAGI. V was pared by 5 bases and J by 1 base, with 11 bases between. The CDR3 covers 14 residues. CDR3: CASSPGEANTEAFF. The CDR3 DNA is TGTGCCAGCAGTCCCGGTGAAGCGAACACTGAAGCTTTCTTT.

The V and J genes are TRBV5-6 and TRBJ2-1; D unclear. This CDR3 has 14 residues. Deletions cut 0 bases from V and 9 bases from J, with 13 bases between. Germline loops: CDR1 SGHDT, CDR2 YYEEEE. This chain's CDR3 is CASSLAVFSSEQFF. The CDR3 nucleotides read TGTGCCAGCAGCTTGGCCGTTTTTTCGAGTGAGCAGTTCTTC.

The chain couples TRBV7-9 to TRBJ2-7; the match to TRBD1 covers 10 bases. The CDR3 is 14 amino acids. Germline trimming cut 2 bases from V and 3 bases from J; bases unmatched to any gene: 1. CDR1 is SEHNR, CDR2 FQNEAQ, per germline (reference sequence). This CDR3 is CASSLRDRGYEQYF. In DNA form, the CDR3 reads TGTGCCAGCAGCTTAAGGGACAGGGGCTACGAGCAGTACTTC.